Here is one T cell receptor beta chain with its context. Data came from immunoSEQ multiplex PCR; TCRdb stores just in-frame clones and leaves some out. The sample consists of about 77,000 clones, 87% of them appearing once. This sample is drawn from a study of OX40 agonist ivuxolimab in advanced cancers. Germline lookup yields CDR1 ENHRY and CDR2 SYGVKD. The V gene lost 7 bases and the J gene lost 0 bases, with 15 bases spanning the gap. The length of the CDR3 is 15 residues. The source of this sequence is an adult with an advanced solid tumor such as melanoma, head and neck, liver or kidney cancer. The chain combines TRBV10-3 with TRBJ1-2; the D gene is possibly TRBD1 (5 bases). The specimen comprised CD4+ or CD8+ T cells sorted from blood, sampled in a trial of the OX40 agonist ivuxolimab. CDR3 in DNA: TGTGCCATCACCTGGGACGGATTAGCTAACTATGGCTACACCTTC. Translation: CAITWDGLANYGYTF.